These 9 T cell receptor beta chains were sequenced from one sample in a study of T-cell reconstitution after alpha-beta-depleted transplantation in children. Using unique molecular identifiers, the investigators prepared the TCRbeta library. TCRdb independently ran MiXCR on the PCR reads; one entry per CDR3 protein. This table has over 450,000 distinct CDR3 sequences, approximately 10% appearing once. Sample: PBMCs, taken before TCRalphabeta/CD19-depleted stem cell transplant. These receptors originate from a child aged 2 to 10 with inherited bone marrow failure, due to receive a stem cell transplant.

The chain recombines TRBV20-1 with TRBJ2-2, with TRBD1 identical over 10 bases. The V gene end was trimmed by 6 bases and the J gene end by 1 base; junction bases not matched to a gene: 8. This CDR3 has 16 residues. The germline gives CDR1 DFQATT, CDR2 SNEGSKA (reference sequence). The CDR3 here is CSASGTGALNTGELFF. The CDR3 DNA follows: TGCAGTGCCTCCGGGACAGGGGCTTTGAACACCGGGGAGCTGTTTTTT.

This clonotype has ten or more counts. The chain recombines TRBV6-1 with TRBJ1-1; 10 bases agree with TRBD1. The CDR3 runs to 14 residues. CDR1 MNHNS and CDR2 SASEGT come from the germline V gene. J gave up 5 bases and V 6 bases, and 6 bases lay outside the gene matches. DNA for the CDR3: TGTGCCAGCAGCCCGGACAGGGGGACTACTGAAGCTTTCTTT. This codes for CASSPDRGTTEAFF.

This clonotype has ten or more counts. The chain recombines TRBV29-1 with TRBJ2-5, with 8 bases matching TRBD2. Trimming at V came to 4 bases and at J to 6 bases, leaving 7 bases not matched to a gene. CDR3 length equals 13 residues. Germline CDR1 reads SQVTM; CDR2 reads ANQGSEA. CDR3 nucleotide sequence: TGCAGCGTTGTAAGCGGGAGAGGAAAGACCCAGTACTTC. Translation gives CSVVSGRGKTQYF.

This clonotype was recorded at least ten times. This sequence joins TRBV4-3 and TRBJ2-3; perhaps TRBD2 as D (6 bases). CDR1 and CDR2 (germline): LGHNA, YSLEER. The V end lost 3 bases, the J end lost 1 base, and 17 bases lay between the germline ends. The CDR3 consists of 17 residues. The CDR3 spells CASSQRVGGGGTDTQYF. In DNA, the CDR3 is TGCGCCAGCAGCCAGAGGGTCGGTGGCGGGGGCACAGATACGCAGTATTTT.

This clonotype was observed many times. The CDR3 here is CASRGLGLQETQYF. The DNA for the CDR3 is TGTGCCAGCAGGGGGCTGGGACTTCAAGAGACCCAGTACTTC. The rearrangement links TRBV11-2 to TRBJ2-5; the D gene is possibly TRBD2 (6 bases). The CDR3 runs 14 residues. Germline V gene sequence: CDR1 SGHAT, CDR2 FQNNGV. V was shortened by 6 bases and J by 2 bases, with 13 bases between the two germline ends.

At least ten counts were recorded for this clonotype. The chain carries TRBV7-9 and TRBJ2-1; D may correspond to TRBD1 or TRBD2 (5 bases each). Germline-derived CDR1 and CDR2 are SEHNR and FQNEAQ (reference sequence). V lost 1 base and J lost 0, with 13 bases in between. CDR3 length equals 17 residues. CDR3 nucleotides: TGTGCCAGCAGCTTAGTTGGCGAGGGGAGCTCCTACAATGAGCAGTTCTTC. Amino acid sequence: CASSLVGEGSSYNEQFF.

The chain carries TRBV30 and TRBJ2-7, with D possibly being TRBD2 (7 bases). This CDR3 is 13 amino acids long. From germline, CDR1 is GTSNPN and CDR2 SVGIG (reference sequence). The V and J ends lost 1 base and 7 bases respectively, with 14 bases between them. The CDR3: CAWSAAGAREQYF. CDR3 sequence (DNA): TGTGCCTGGAGTGCGGCGGGGGCGCGTGAGCAGTACTTC.

This chain links TRBV6-1 with TRBJ2-2; 7 nucleotides align to TRBD1. With 6 bases clipped from V and 0 bases from J, the junction kept 7 bases outside the gene matches. This CDR3 has 16 residues. Per the germline V gene, CDR1 is MNHNS and CDR2 is SASEGT. The CDR3 protein is CASRPPGTANTGELFF. The CDR3 DNA is TGTGCCAGCAGACCACCCGGGACAGCGAACACCGGGGAGCTGTTTTTT.

This clonotype showed up many times. V and J are TRBV20-1 and TRBJ2-5; no firm D call. The CDR3 runs to 12 residues. The germline V and J ends were trimmed by 0 bases and 6 bases, with 8 bases remaining between them. The germline gives CDR1 DFQATT, CDR2 SNEGSKA (reference sequence). CDR3 in DNA: TGCAGTGCTAGAGATTTTCGACAGACCCAGTACTTC. Translated, it gives CSARDFRQTQYF.